The entry that follows covers one T cell receptor beta chain sequence. The antigen is undetermined. The authors isolated at least 6 million PBMCs per sample. Per sample, no less than 6 micrograms of total RNA were extracted. This specimen comes from a study of blood T cells in healthy people across ages. Study summary: With template switching, about one barcoded beta molecule was captured per two T cells.

Study outcomes and limitations: TCR beta diversity correlated strongly with naive T cell percentage.

Next came a second PCR, run for about 7 to 12 cycles, which used a sample-barcoded 5' primer along with a J-beta primer mix. TCRdb reprocessed the 5' RACE reads with MiXCR, giving one entry per CDR3 protein. Among roughly 700,000 distinct CDR3 sequences listed, around 45% were seen once. This TCR was sampled from a woman in her sixties or seventies in good health. Sequencing input: blood.

The CDR3 sequence: CASSHDSFPYEQYF. The CDR3 bases are TGTGCCAGCAGTCACGATTCCTTCCCCTACGAGCAGTACTTC. This chain links TRBV12-3 or TRBV12-4 with TRBJ2-7; D gene uncertain. V was clipped by 5 bases and J by 2 bases, with 13 bases between them. This CDR3 comprises 14 residues.